This T cell receptor beta chain was observed in a study of blood T cell repertoires in COVID-19. About the research overall: The study drew acute and convalescent COVID-19 samples from the United States, Italy and Spain.

In the authors' methods: The authors estimated nucleated cell counts from reference gene primer amplification. Measured with immunoSEQ multiplex PCR; TCRdb has only the in-frame clones, and not every one. The DNA gave D and trimming, while V, J and clone size come from that table. This sample has approximately 260,000 clones, with around 84% found just once. Residents of under 25 US areas, aged about 18 to 95 years, made up the participants. Categorization into cohorts depended on clinical history that participants reported. V shed 4 bases, J shed 0 bases, and the junction held 7 bases outside the gene matches. The CDR3 spans 16 residues. Germline CDR1 is MNHNS and CDR2 is SASEGT.

Sequencing was carried out using PBMCs or T cells enriched from blood (not recorded which). V usage is TRBV6-1 and J usage is TRBJ2-7; 9 bases fit TRBD2. The receptor comes from a man aged 25 to 40 with acute COVID-19. The DNA of the CDR3 is TGTGCCAGCAGTGTCAATAGCGGGGGAGCCTCCTACGAGCAGTACGTC. Translating gives CASSVNSGGASYEQYV.